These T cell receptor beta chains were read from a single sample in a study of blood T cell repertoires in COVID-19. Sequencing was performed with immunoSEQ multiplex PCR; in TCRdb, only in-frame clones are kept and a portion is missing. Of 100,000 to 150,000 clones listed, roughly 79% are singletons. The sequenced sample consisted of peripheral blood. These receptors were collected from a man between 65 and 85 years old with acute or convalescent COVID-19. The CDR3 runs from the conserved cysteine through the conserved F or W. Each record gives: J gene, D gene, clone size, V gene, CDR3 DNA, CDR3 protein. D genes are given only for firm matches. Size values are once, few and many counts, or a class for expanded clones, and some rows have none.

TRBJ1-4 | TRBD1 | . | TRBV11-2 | TGTGCCAGCAGCCTTCAGACAGGGTTGGATGAAAAACTGTTTTTT | CASSLQTGLDEKLFF
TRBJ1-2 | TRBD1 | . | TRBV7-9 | TGTGCCAGCAGCATACAGGGGAACTATGGCTACACCTTC | CASSIQGNYGYTF
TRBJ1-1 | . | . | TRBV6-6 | TGTGCCAGCACCAACCGCCCGGGTCGGAACACTGAAGCTTTCTTT | CASTNRPGRNTEAFF
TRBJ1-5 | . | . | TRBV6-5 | TGTGCCAGCAGTTACCGGGGCGGGAGGAATGGGGAGCCCCAGCATTTT | CASSYRGGRNGEPQHF
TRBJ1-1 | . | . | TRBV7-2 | TGTGCCAGCAGCGGTAGGCGTGGGCAGCTCAACACTGAAGCTTTCTTT | CASSGRRGQLNTEAFF
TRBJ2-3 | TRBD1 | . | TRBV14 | TGTGCCAGCAGCCTGACCGGGACAGGTCACACAGATACGCAGTATTTT | CASSLTGTGHTDTQYF
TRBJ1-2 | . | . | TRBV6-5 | TGTGCCAGCAGTTACCCGAGGGTAGGGGGGGCGCCCGGCTACACCTTC | CASSYPRVGGAPGYTF
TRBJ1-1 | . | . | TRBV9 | TGTGCCAGCAGCCCAAATATCGGGGGTGAAGCTTTCTTT | CASSPNIGGEAFF
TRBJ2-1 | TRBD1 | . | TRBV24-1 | TGTGCCACCAGCGCAGGACAGGGGAGTATCCGGGGCAATGAGCAGTTCTTC | CATSAGQGSIRGNEQFF
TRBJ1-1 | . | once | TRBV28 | TGTGCCAGCAGCTTACCGGGACAGAACACTGAAGCTTTCTTT | CASSLPGQNTEAFF
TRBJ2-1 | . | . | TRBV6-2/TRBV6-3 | TGTGCCAGCAGTCCCAGACTAGGTGTGAATGAGCAGTTCTTC | CASSPRLGVNEQFF
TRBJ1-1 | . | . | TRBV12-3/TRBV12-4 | TGTGCCAGCTTAGAGGAGGATACTGAAGCTTTCTTT | CASLEEDTEAFF
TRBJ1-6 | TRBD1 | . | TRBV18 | TGTGCCAGCTCCCTCGACAGGGTCAATTCACCCCTCCACTTT | CASSLDRVNSPLHF
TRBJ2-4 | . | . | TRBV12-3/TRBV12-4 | TGTGCCAGCAGTCCCGCTGCGAACATTCAGTACTTC | CASSPAANIQYF
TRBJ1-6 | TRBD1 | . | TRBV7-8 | TGTGCCAGCAGCTTGAAGGGACAGGGAGTAAATAATTCACCCCTCCACTTT | CASSLKGQGVNNSPLHF
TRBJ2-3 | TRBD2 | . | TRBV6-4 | TGTGCCAGCAGTGACTCGACGAGTAGCGGGGGGGCCGCAGATACGCAGTATTTT | CASSDSTSSGGAADTQYF
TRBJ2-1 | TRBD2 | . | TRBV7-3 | TGTGCCAGCAGCTTACTAGCGGGGGGGCCAAAAGAGCAGTTCTTC | CASSLLAGGPKEQFF
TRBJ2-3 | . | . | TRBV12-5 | TGTGCTAGTGGTTTGGCTCGAGGGCAGGAAGGGGATACGCAGTATTTT | CASGLARGQEGDTQYF
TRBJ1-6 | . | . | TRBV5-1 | TGCGCCAGCAGCTTGGATAGTCCAGGCCTTAATTCACCCCTCCACTTT | CASSLDSPGLNSPLHF
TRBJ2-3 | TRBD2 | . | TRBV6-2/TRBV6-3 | TGTGCCAGCAGTACACTGGCCCGGGGGGTCACAGATACGCAGTATTTT | CASSTLARGVTDTQYF
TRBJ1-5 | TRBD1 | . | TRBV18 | TGTGCCAGCTCACCAAATGCCCTCGGGACAGGGAGCAATCAGCCCCAGCATTTT | CASSPNALGTGSNQPQHF
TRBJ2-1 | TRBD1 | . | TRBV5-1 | TGCGCCAGCAGCCCTACCGGACAGGGGTCCTTCAATGAGCAGTTCTTC | CASSPTGQGSFNEQFF
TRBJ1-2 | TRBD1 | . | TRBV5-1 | TGCGCCAGCAGCTCCTCGACAGGGTCACTGGGGGGCTACACCTTC | CASSSSTGSLGGYTF
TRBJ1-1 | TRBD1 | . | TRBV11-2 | TGTGCCAGCAGCTTAGGACAGGGGGAAGCTTTCTTT | CASSLGQGEAFF
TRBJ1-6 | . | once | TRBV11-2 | TGTGCCAGCAGCCGTTACGGGTCAAATTCACCCCTCCACTTT | CASSRYGSNSPLHF
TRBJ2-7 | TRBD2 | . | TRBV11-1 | TGTGCCAGCAGCGAGCGGCGGGGGGGCCCCTACGAGCAGTACTTC | CASSERRGGPYEQYF
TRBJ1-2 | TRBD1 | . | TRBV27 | TGTGCCAGCAGTTTTACAGGGGGTTATGGCTACACCTTC | CASSFTGGYGYTF
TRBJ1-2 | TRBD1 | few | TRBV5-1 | TGCGCCAGCAGCTCTACAGGGGGCAACTATGGCTACACCTTC | CASSSTGGNYGYTF
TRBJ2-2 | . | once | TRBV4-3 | TGCGCCAGCAGCCAAGTCAGGGTCACCGGGGAGCTGTTTTTT | CASSQVRVTGELFF
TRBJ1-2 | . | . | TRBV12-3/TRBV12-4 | TGTGCCAGCAGTTTCGACACCTATGGCTACACCTTC | CASSFDTYGYTF
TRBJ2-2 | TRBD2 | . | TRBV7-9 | TGTGCCAGCAGCGTCGGGGGGGCCGGCACCGGGGAGCTGTTTTTT | CASSVGGAGTGELFF
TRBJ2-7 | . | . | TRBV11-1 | TGTGCCAGCAGCCCGACAGGTTCCGAGCAGTACTTC | CASSPTGSEQYF
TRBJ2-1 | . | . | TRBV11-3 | TGTGCCAGCAGCGATTACCAGGGGACGGGGTCCAATGAGCAGTTCTTC | CASSDYQGTGSNEQFF
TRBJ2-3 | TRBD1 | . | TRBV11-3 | TGTGCCAGCAGCTTGGCCGGGACAGGAGGCCCCCATACGCAGTATTTT | CASSLAGTGGPHTQYF
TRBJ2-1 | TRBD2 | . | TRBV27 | TGTGCCAGCAGCCTACTAGCGGGGGGGTCGACCTACAATGAGCAGTTCTTC | CASSLLAGGSTYNEQFF
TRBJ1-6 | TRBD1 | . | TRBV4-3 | TGCGCCAGCAGCCAAGATTCAGGGGGCAGAAATTCACCCCTCCACTTT | CASSQDSGGRNSPLHF
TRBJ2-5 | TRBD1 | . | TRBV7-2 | TGTGCCAGCAGCGCCCGGGACAGGGGGCTGGCCCAGTACTTC | CASSARDRGLAQYF
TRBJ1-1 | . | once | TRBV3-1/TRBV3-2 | TGTGCCAGCAGCCAAGTTAAGAACACCCGCCACACTGAAGCTTTCTTT | CASSQVKNTRHTEAFF
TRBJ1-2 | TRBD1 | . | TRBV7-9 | TGTGCCAGCAGTAATTTCTGGACAGGGGATGGCTACACCTTC | CASSNFWTGDGYTF
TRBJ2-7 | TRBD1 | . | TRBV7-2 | TGTGCCAGCAGCCTCACAGGGGGGAACTCCTACGAGCAGTACTTC | CASSLTGGNSYEQYF
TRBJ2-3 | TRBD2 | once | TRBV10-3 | TGTGCCATCAGTGCCCCGCGGGGGGGCGCAGATACGCAGTATTTT | CAISAPRGGADTQYF
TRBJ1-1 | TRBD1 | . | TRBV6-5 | TGTGCCAGCAGCCCACAGGGGGCGCGCATCACTGAAGCTTTCTTT | CASSPQGARITEAFF
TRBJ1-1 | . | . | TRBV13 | TGTGCCAGCAGCATCAGACAGAAGAACACTGAAGCTTTCTTT | CASSIRQKNTEAFF
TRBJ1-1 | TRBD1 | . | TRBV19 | TGTGCCAGTAGTACACGACAGGGGGCGAGGGACACTGAAGCTTTCTTT | CASSTRQGARDTEAFF
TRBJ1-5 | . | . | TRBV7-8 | TGTGCCAGCAGCAAGTCAGGGGTAGAACCCCAGCATTTT | CASSKSGVEPQHF
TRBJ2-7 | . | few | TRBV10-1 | TGCGCCAGGAGTCCAGACAGACTTTACGAGCAGTACTTC | CARSPDRLYEQYF
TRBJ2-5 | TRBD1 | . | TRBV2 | TGTGCCAGCAGTGAATCTTCGACAGGGTGGGAGACCCAGTACTTC | CASSESSTGWETQYF